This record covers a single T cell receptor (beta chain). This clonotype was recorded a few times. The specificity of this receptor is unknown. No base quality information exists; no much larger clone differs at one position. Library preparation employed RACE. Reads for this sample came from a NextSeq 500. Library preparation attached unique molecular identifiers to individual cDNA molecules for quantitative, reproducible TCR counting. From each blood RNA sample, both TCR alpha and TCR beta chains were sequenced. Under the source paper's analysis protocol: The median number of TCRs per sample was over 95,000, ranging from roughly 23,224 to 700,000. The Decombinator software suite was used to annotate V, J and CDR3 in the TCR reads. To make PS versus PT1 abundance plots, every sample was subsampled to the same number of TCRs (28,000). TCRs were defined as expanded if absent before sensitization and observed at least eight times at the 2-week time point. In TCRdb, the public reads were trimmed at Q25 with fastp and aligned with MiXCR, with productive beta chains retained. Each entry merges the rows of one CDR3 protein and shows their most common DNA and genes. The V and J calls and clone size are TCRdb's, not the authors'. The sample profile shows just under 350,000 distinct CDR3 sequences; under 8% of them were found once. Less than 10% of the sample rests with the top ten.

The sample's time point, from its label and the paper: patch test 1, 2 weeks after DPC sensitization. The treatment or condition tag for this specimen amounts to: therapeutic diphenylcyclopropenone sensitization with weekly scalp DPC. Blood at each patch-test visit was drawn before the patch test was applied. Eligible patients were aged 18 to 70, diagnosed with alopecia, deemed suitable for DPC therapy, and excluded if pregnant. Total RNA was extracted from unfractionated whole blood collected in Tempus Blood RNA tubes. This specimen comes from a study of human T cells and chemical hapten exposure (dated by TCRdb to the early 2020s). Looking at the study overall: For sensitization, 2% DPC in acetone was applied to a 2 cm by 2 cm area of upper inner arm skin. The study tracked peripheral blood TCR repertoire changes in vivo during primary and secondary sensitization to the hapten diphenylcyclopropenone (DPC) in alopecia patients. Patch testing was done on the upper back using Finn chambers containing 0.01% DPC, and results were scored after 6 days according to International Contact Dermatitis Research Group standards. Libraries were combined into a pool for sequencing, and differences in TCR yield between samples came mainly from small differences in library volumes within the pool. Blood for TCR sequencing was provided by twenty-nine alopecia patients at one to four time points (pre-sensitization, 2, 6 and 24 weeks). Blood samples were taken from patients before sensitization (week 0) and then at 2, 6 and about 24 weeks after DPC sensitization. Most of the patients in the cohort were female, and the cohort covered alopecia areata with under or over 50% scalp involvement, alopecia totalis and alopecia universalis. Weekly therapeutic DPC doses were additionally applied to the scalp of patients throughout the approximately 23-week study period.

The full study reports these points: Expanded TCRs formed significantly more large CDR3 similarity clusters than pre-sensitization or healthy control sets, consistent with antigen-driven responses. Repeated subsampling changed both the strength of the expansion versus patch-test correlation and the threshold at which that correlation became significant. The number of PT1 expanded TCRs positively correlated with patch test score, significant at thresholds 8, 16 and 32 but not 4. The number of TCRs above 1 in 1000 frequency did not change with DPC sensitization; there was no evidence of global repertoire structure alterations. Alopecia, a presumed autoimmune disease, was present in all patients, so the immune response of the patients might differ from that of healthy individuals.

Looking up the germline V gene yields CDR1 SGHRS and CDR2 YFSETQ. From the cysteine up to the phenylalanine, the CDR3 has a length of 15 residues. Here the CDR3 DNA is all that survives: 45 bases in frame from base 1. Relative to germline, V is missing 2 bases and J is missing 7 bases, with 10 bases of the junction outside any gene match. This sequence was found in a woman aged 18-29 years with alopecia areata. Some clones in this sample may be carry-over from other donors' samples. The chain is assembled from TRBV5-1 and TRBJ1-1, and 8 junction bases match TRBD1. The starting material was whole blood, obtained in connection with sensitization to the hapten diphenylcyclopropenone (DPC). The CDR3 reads CASSFNGQGPNEAFF. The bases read TGCGCCAGCAGCTTTAACGGACAGGGTCCGAATGAAGCTTTCTTT.